This TCR beta chain is drawn from a study of T cells in Graves' hyperthyroidism and ophthalmopathy. Across the whole study: Initial diagnosis, before any treatment, was when peripheral blood was collected.

CDR3 length: 15 residues. Germline CDR1 is MNHEY and CDR2 is SVGEGT. V dropped 2 bases and J dropped 4 bases, with 11 bases sitting between them. RNA transcripts gave rise to amplified TCR beta CDR3 regions. When the TCR CDR3 underwent first-round RT-PCR, the HTBI primer set was used. TCRdb re-called the multiplex PCR reads with MiXCR, one entry per CDR3 protein. The sample lists 550,000 to 600,000 distinct CDR3 sequences, 16% seen once, with 18% in the top ten. This clonotype was counted only a few times. Its matching antigen is unknown. Study results and limitations: Ophthalmopathy prediction by the model preceded onset by a median approximately six months. Ophthalmopathy stood apart from stable hyperthyroidism in a 13 V-J model.

The sequenced material came from blood. The chain joins TRBV6-2 or TRBV6-3 to TRBJ2-2, with a possible D match to TRBD2 (5 bases). The source of this sequence is a woman under 30 with Graves' hyperthyroidism. The CDR3 reads CASSYRAVSTGELFF. The CDR3 DNA follows: TGTGCCAGCAGTTACAGAGCGGTGAGCACCGGGGAGCTGTTTTTT.